The 7 T cell receptor beta chains below come from one sample, sequenced in a study of early T cells in non-severe SARS-CoV-2 infection (dated by TCRdb to the early 2020s). Libraries were made using 5' RACE. This sample was sequenced with a NextSeq 500. TCRdb reprocessed the public reads (quality trimming at Q25 with fastp, clone calling with MiXCR) and kept in-frame beta chains. Every entry covers one CDR3 protein and lists the most common genes and DNA from its rows. Within this sample are fewer than 35,000 distinct CDR3 sequences, with about 5.7% of them counted one time only. The ten most abundant clones make up roughly 5.5% of the sample. Sequencing was carried out using whole blood. The receptors shown here come from an adult who was a healthcare worker with PCR-confirmed SARS-CoV-2 infection or an uninfected control (not recorded which).

There are many counts of this clonotype. The rearrangement joins TRBV29-1 to TRBJ2-1, with 7 bases matching TRBD2. CDR1 and CDR2 from the germline V gene are SQVTM and ANQGSEA. Trimming removed 3 bases from V and 7 bases from J; junction bases left unmatched: 9. This CDR3 comprises 14 residues. CDR3 amino acids: CSVERGFVRNEQFF. As DNA, the CDR3 is TGCAGCGTTGAGCGGGGGTTCGTGAGGAATGAGCAGTTCTTC.

In its sample, this clonotype was seen many times. The CDR3 reads CASSSGTGETQYF. CDR3 in DNA: TGTGCCAGCAGCTCCGGGACCGGAGAGACCCAGTACTTC. This chain uses TRBV7-9 with TRBJ2-5; D assignment may be TRBD1 or TRBD2 (5 bases each). Trimming stripped 4 bases from V and 4 bases from J, with 10 bases between. The germline CDR1 and CDR2 sequences are SEHNR and FQNEAQ (reference sequence). This CDR3 spans 13 amino acids.

There are many counts of this clonotype. The V and J genes are TRBV6-6 and TRBJ2-3; D unclear. There are 13 residues in the CDR3. Germline CDR1 reads MNHNY; CDR2 reads SVGAGI (reference sequence). V gave up 4 bases and J gave up 3 bases, with 8 bases separating them. The CDR3 coding sequence is TGTGCCAGCAGTTTATTGTCTACAGATACGCAGTATTTT. Protein product: CASSLLSTDTQYF.

This clonotype was seen repeatedly, ten times or more. The chain links TRBV11-2 to TRBJ1-1; 7 positions agree with TRBD1. The CDR3 runs 16 residues. The junction had 5 bases not matched to a gene; V was cut back by 1 base and J by 0 bases. Germline V CDR1 and CDR2: SGHAT, FQNNGV. The CDR3 DNA reads as TGTGCCAGCAGCTTAGGAACAGGGGTCATGAACACTGAAGCTTTCTTT. Protein product: CASSLGTGVMNTEAFF. The complete variable domain, with remaining parts taken from reference TRBV11-2 and TRBJ1-1, reads EAGVAQSPRYKIIEKRQSVAFWCNPISGHATLYWYQQILGQGPKLLIQFQNNGVVDDSQLPKDRFSAERLKGVDSTLKIQPAKLEDSAVYLCASSLGTGVMNTEAFFGQGTRLTVV.

V and J are TRBV18 and TRBJ1-5, with D unclear. The V gene lost 4 bases and the J gene lost 2 bases, with 9 bases spanning the gap. This CDR3 has 14 amino acids. Germline-derived CDR1 and CDR2 are KGHSH and LQKENI. The CDR3 DNA reads as TGTGCCAGCTCACTCGACTTGGGCAATCAGCCCCAGCATTTT. This gives the protein CASSLDLGNQPQHF.

This clonotype appeared once. This rearrangement joins TRBV7-9 to TRBJ1-4; a possible D gene is TRBD1 (6 bases). This CDR3 is built from 12 residues. The V and J ends lost 4 bases and 10 bases respectively, with 10 bases between them. Germline CDR1 SEHNR, CDR2 FQNEAQ (reference sequence). Here the CDR3 reads CASSWDTGKLFF. CDR3 in DNA: TGTGCCAGCAGCTGGGACACAGGAAAACTGTTTTTT. Full variable domain (outside the CDR3, taken from reference TRBV7-9 and TRBJ1-4): DTGVSQNPRHKITKRGQNVTFRCDPISEHNRLYWYRQTLGQGPEFLTYFQNEAQLEKSRLLSDRFSAERPKGSFSTLEIQRTEQGDSAMYLCASSWDTGKLFFGSGTQLSVL.

In its sample, this clonotype was seen a few times. The genes are TRBV6-2 or TRBV6-3 and TRBJ1-1; 7 bases map to TRBD1. With V trimmed by 0 bases and J by 4 bases, 11 bases remained unmatched. CDR1 and CDR2 (germline): MNHEY, SVGEGT. The CDR3 sequence is 17 residues long. The CDR3 sequence: CASSYSTRGRVTTEAFF. Written as DNA, the CDR3 is TGTGCCAGCAGTTACTCGACGAGGGGGCGCGTCACCACTGAAGCTTTCTTT.